A single sample gave rise to the 16 T cell receptor beta chains below, sequenced in a study of blood T cell repertoires in COVID-19. The protocol was immunoSEQ multiplex PCR, while the TCRdb copy is restricted to in-frame clones and leaves out a portion. The sample lists about 210,000 clones; around 80% were seen once. Sequenced: peripheral blood. These receptors were taken from a woman in her forties or fifties with acute or convalescent COVID-19.

The chain carries TRBV10-1 and TRBJ2-7, with 10 bases identical to TRBD2. The CDR3 runs 15 residues. In germline, CDR1 is WNHNN, CDR2 SYGVQD (reference sequence). J gave up 2 bases and V 3 bases, and 4 bases lay outside the gene matches. CDR3 bases: TGCGCCAGCAGTGATCCAGCGGGAGGGACCTACGAGCAGTACTTC. Residues: CASSDPAGGTYEQYF.

Only one count was recorded for this clone. The CDR3 DNA reads as TGTGCCACCAGTGATCGAAGCGGGAGGGCCGCCGGGGAGCTGTTTTTT. Translated: CATSDRSGRAAGELFF. The chain links TRBV24-1 to TRBJ2-2, with 10 positions matching TRBD2. Trimming at V came to 3 bases and at J to 6 bases, leaving 6 bases not matched to a gene. Per the germline V gene, CDR1 is KGHDR and CDR2 is SFDVKD. This CDR3 region has 16 residues.

The V call is TRBV19, the J call TRBJ2-5, with a tentative D call TRBD1 (5 bases). The CDR3 covers 16 residues. Trimming cost V 6 bases and J 5 bases, with 22 bases left between them. Germline assignment: CDR1 LNHDA and CDR2 SQIVND (reference sequence). In DNA, the CDR3 is TGTGCCAGTAGCCCCCTCGGCCAGGGCGGTAGCGAGACCCAGTACTTC. It translates to CASSPLGQGGSETQYF.

V and J are TRBV29-1 and TRBJ2-3, with D perhaps matching TRBD2 (7 bases). Trimming stripped 6 bases from V and 4 bases from J, with 14 bases between. Germline lookup yields CDR1 SQVTM and CDR2 ANQGSEA. The CDR3 is 13 amino acids. This CDR3 reads CSVEGGRADTQYF. In nucleotides, the CDR3 is TGCAGCGTGGAGGGGGGGCGAGCAGATACGCAGTATTTT.

V is TRBV24-1 and J is TRBJ2-7, with TRBD1 as a possible D gene (6 bases). The V gene's germline CDR1 is KGHDR and CDR2 SFDVKD. Deletions cut 6 bases from V and 2 bases from J, with 7 bases between. CDR3 length: 12 residues. Written as DNA, the CDR3 is TGTGCCACCAGTAGGACAGCCTACGAGCAGTACTTC. Protein: CATSRTAYEQYF.

V is TRBV20-1 and J is TRBJ2-7; D unclear. V shed 6 bases and J shed 1 base, with 7 bases lying between them. This CDR3 region has 11 residues. Germline CDR1 and CDR2: DFQATT and SNEGSKA (reference sequence). Here the CDR3 DNA reads TGCAGTGCATGGCAGTCCTACGAGCAGTACTTC. Its protein product is CSAWQSYEQYF.

This clone was detected only a few times. The chain joins TRBV28 to TRBJ2-1; possible D gene TRBD1, 5 bases. This CDR3 spans 15 amino acids. V lost 6 bases, J lost 3 bases, and 15 bases lay in between. Germline CDR1 is MDHEN and CDR2 is SYDVKM. CDR3 in amino acids: CASSRGHSIYNEQFF. The CDR3 nucleotides are TGTGCCAGCAGCCGAGGACATTCGATCTACAATGAGCAGTTCTTC.

The genes are TRBV11-2 and TRBJ2-1; the match to TRBD2 covers 7 bases. The germline gives CDR1 SGHAT, CDR2 FQNNGV. The J segment lost 7 bases and the V segment lost 4 bases, leaving 10 bases of the junction unmatched. This CDR3 contains 15 residues. The DNA for the CDR3 is TGTGCCAGCAGCTACACTAGCGAGGCTCTTAATGAGCAGTTCTTC. This encodes CASSYTSEALNEQFF.

V usage is TRBV24-1 and J usage is TRBJ2-1; TRBD2 is a possible D gene (7 bases). The V gene's germline CDR1 is KGHDR and CDR2 SFDVKD. This CDR3 comprises 14 residues. Between the trimmed V and J ends, which lost 10 bases and 0 bases, there was a span of 12 bases. This chain's CDR3 is CATGRGVSYNEQFF. In nucleotides, the CDR3 is TGTGCCACGGGGAGGGGGGTCTCCTACAATGAGCAGTTCTTC.

V usage is TRBV5-6 and J usage is TRBJ1-6, with D uncertain. The CDR3 totals 15 residues. The germline V and J ends were trimmed by 0 bases and 10 bases, with 14 bases remaining between them. CDR1 SGHDT and CDR2 YYEEEE come from the germline V gene. The CDR3 DNA sequence: TGTGCCAGCAGCTTGGGGGAGGGCTTGGACTCACCCCTCCACTTT. Its protein is CASSLGEGLDSPLHF. Drawing the rest from reference TRBV5-6 and TRBJ1-6, the complete variable domain is DAGVTQSPTHLIKTRGQQVTLRCSPKSGHDTVSWYQQALGQGPQFIFQYYEEEERQRGNFPDRFSGHQFPNYSSELNVNALLLGDSALYLCASSLGEGLDSPLHFGNGTRLTVT.

The J gene is TRBJ1-2, the V gene TRBV5-5, with 7 positions matching TRBD1. CDR3 size: 13 residues. V trimming: 4 bases; J trimming: 8 bases; junction bases outside the gene matches: 8. CDR1 and CDR2 (germline): SGHKS, YYEKEE (reference sequence). CDR3 loop: CASSVWTGQGYTF. CDR3 DNA: TGTGCCAGCAGCGTCTGGACAGGTCAGGGCTACACCTTC.

The V gene is TRBV12-5, the J gene TRBJ2-3; a weak D match, TRBD2 (7 bases). CDR3 length: 16 residues. The germline V gene encodes CDR1 LGHNT and CDR2 FRNRAP. Trimming cost V 2 bases and J 0 bases, with 12 bases left between them. In nucleotides, the CDR3 is TGTGCTAGTGGTTTGCACGGGGGGCCTAGCACAGATACGCAGTATTTT. It codes for CASGLHGGPSTDTQYF.

In this sample, this clone turned up once. V gene TRBV5-8 combines with J gene TRBJ1-5, with 8 bases matching TRBD1. The CDR3 contains 15 residues. The V and J ends lost 3 bases and 0 bases, in that order; junction bases with no gene match: 2. Germline assignment: CDR1 SGHTS and CDR2 YDEGEE. The CDR3 reads CASSWTGFSNQPQHF. CDR3 DNA sequence: TGTGCCAGCAGCTGGACAGGGTTTAGCAATCAGCCCCAGCATTTT. Supplemented by reference TRBV5-8 and TRBJ1-5, the full variable domain reads EAGVTQSPTHLIKTRGQQATLRCSPISGHTSVYWYQQALGLGLQFLLWYDEGEERNRGNFPPRFSGRQFPNYSSELNVNALELEDSALYLCASSWTGFSNQPQHFGDGTRLSIL.

This chain links TRBV3-1 (or the pseudogene TRBV3-2) with TRBJ1-1, with unresolved D. Looked up from germline, CDR1 is LGHDT and CDR2 is YNNKEL (reference sequence). The CDR3 has 15 amino acids. Trimming pared 1 base from V and 0 bases from J, leaving 9 bases between. The chain's CDR3 is CASSQGPSLNTEAFF. The CDR3 DNA reads as TGTGCCAGCAGCCAAGGTCCGAGTTTGAACACTGAAGCTTTCTTT.

The chain links TRBV6-1 to TRBJ2-7; 8 bases map to TRBD1. This CDR3 spans 17 amino acids. Germline assignment: CDR1 MNHNS and CDR2 SASEGT. Trimming at V came to 0 bases and at J to 0 bases, leaving 7 bases not matched to a gene. The CDR3 DNA reads TGTGCCAGCAGTGAAGCCCTCACCAGGGGGCTCTCCTACGAGCAGTACTTC. Amino acids: CASSEALTRGLSYEQYF.

J is TRBJ2-2 and V is TRBV5-1; tentatively, D is TRBD2 (6 bases). The V and J ends lost 6 bases and 0 bases respectively, with 15 bases between them. This CDR3 is 16 amino acids long. Germline V gene sequence: CDR1 SGHRS, CDR2 YFSETQ. The CDR3 spells CASISLAGSNTGELFF. CDR3 bases: TGCGCCAGCATTTCCTTGGCGGGATCGAACACCGGGGAGCTGTTTTTT.